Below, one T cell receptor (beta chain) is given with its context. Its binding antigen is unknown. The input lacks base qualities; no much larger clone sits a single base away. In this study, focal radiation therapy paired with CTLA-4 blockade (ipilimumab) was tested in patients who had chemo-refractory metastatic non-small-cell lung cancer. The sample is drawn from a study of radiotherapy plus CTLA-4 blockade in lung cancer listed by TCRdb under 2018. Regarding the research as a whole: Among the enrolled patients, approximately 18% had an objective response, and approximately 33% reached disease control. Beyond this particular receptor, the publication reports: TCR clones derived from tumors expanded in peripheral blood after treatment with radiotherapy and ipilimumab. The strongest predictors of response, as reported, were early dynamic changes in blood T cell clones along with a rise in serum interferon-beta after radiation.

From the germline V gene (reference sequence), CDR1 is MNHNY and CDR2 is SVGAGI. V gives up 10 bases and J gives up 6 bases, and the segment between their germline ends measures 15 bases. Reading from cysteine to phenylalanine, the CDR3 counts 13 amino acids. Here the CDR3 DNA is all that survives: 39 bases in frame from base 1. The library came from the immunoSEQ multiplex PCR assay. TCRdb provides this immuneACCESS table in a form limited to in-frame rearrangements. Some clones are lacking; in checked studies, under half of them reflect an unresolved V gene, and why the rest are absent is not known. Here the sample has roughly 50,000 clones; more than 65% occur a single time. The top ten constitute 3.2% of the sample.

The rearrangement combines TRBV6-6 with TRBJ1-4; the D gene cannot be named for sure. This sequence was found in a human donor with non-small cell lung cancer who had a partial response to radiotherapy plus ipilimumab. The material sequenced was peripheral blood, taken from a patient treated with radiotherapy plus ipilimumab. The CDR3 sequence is CAIKEAVDEKLFF. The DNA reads TGTGCCATCAAGGAGGCGGTAGATGAAAAACTGTTTTTT.